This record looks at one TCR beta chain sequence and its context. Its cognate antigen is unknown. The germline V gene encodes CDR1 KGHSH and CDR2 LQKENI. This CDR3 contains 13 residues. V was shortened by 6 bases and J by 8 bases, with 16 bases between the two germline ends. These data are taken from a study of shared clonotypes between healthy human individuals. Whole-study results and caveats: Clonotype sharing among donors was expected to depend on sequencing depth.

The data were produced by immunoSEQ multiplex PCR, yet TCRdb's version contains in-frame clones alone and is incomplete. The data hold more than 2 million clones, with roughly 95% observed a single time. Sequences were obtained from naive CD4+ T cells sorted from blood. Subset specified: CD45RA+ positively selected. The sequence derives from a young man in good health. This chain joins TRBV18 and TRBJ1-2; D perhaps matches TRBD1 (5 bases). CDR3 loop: CASSPEGSFGYTF. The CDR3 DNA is TGTGCCAGCTCCCCCGAGGGGTCCTTCGGCTACACCTTC. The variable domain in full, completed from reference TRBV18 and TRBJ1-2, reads NAGVMQNPRHLVRRRGQEARLRCSPMKGHSHVYWYRQLPEEGLKFMVYLQKENIIDESGMPKERFSAEFPKEGPSILRIQQVVRGDSAAYFCASSPEGSFGYTFGSGTRLTVV.